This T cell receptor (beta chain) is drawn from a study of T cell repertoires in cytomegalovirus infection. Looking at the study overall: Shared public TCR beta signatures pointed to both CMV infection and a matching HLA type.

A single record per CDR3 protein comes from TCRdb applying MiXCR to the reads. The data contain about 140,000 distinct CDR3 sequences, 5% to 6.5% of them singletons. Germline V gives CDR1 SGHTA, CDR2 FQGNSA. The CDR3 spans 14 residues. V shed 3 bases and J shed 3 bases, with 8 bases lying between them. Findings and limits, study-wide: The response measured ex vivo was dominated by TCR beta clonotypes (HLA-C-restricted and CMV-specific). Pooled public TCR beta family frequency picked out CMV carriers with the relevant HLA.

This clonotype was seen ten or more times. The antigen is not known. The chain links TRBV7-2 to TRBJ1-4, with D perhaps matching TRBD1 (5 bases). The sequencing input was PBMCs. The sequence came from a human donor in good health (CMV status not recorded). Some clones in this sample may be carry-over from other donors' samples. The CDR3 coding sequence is TGTGCCAGCAGCTTTCTGGGGGCTAATGAAAAACTGTTTTTT. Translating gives CASSFLGANEKLFF. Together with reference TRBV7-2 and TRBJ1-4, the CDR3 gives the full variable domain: GAGVSQSPSNKVTEKGKDVELRCDPISGHTALYWYRQSLGQGLEFLIYFQGNSAPDKSGLPSDRFSAERTGGSVSTLTIQRTQQEDSAVYLCASSFLGANEKLFFGSGTQLSVL.